A selection of T cell receptor beta chains follows, all from one sample in a study of blood T cell repertoires in COVID-19. The protocol was immunoSEQ multiplex PCR, while the TCRdb copy is restricted to in-frame clones and leaves out a portion. This sample has 390,000 or so clones; more than 80% occur once, and the top ten carry 3%. The material sequenced was peripheral blood. All receptors come from a woman in her thirties with COVID-19, enrolled during active disease. Both conserved end residues are part of each CDR3. The order of the fields is J gene, V gene, D gene, clone size, CDR3 protein, CDR3 DNA. A D gene is named only where the DNA matches it firmly. For some rows the clone size is stated as once, few or many, or as a class when expanded; others skip it.

J: TRBJ2-6
V: TRBV6-2/TRBV6-3
D: TRBD1
size: few
CDR3: CASSPRGTGANVLTF
DNA: TGTGCCAGCAGCCCCAGGGGGACTGGGGCCAACGTCCTGACTTTC

J: TRBJ1-5
V: TRBV5-1
D: TRBD1
size: NA
CDR3: CASSPKTGTGYYNRNQPQHF
DNA: TGCGCCAGCAGCCCGAAAACCGGGACAGGGTATTATAATCGCAATCAGCCCCAGCATTTT

J: TRBJ1-4
V: TRBV7-9
D: NA
size: few
CDR3: CASSFLLSEKLFF
DNA: TGTGCCAGCAGCTTCCTACTGAGTGAAAAACTGTTTTTT

J: TRBJ2-1
V: TRBV19
D: NA
size: once
CDR3: CASSTRPRGADNEQFF
DNA: TGTGCCAGTAGTACCCGGCCCCGGGGGGCCGACAATGAGCAGTTCTTC

J: TRBJ1-1
V: TRBV5-8
D: NA
size: NA
CDR3: CASSPQIGARREAFF
DNA: TGTGCCAGCAGCCCGCAAATAGGAGCACGCCGAGAAGCTTTCTTT

J: TRBJ2-7
V: TRBV7-9
D: NA
size: NA
CDR3: CASSSRGGEQYF
DNA: TGTGCCAGCAGCTCACGGGGAGGCGAGCAGTACTTC

J: TRBJ2-5
V: TRBV9
D: NA
size: NA
CDR3: CASSGNTRKETQYF
DNA: TGTGCCAGCAGCGGAAACACTAGAAAAGAGACCCAGTACTTC

J: TRBJ2-1
V: TRBV5-1
D: TRBD1
size: NA
CDR3: CASSSGQGALNEQFF
DNA: TGCGCCAGCAGCTCGGGACAGGGGGCGCTGAATGAGCAGTTCTTC

J: TRBJ2-5
V: TRBV24-1
D: TRBD2
size: NA
CDR3: CATSPRGGLGGETQYF
DNA: TGTGCCACCAGTCCTCGGGGGGGACTCGGGGGAGAGACCCAGTACTTC

J: TRBJ2-1
V: TRBV27
D: TRBD1
size: NA
CDR3: CASRIFGTVDEQFF
DNA: TGTGCCAGCAGAATCTTCGGGACAGTGGATGAGCAGTTCTTC

J: TRBJ2-3
V: TRBV27
D: NA
size: NA
CDR3: CASRGADTQYF
DNA: TGTGCCAGCAGGGGCGCAGATACGCAGTATTTT

J: TRBJ2-2
V: TRBV6-5
D: NA
size: NA
CDR3: CASSYKLTGELFF
DNA: TGTGCCAGCAGTTATAAGCTCACCGGGGAGCTGTTTTTT

J: TRBJ2-7
V: TRBV6-2/TRBV6-3
D: NA
size: NA
CDR3: CASSYSRLASSYEQYF
DNA: TGTGCCAGCAGTTACAGCCGTCTAGCGTCCTCCTACGAGCAGTACTTC

J: TRBJ1-4
V: TRBV5-5
D: NA
size: NA
CDR3: CASSSVLGATNEKLFF
DNA: TGTGCCAGCAGCTCCGTTTTGGGGGCGACTAATGAAAAACTGTTTTTT

J: TRBJ1-2
V: TRBV7-2
D: TRBD1
size: NA
CDR3: CASSAVRDRDYGYTF
DNA: TGTGCCAGCAGCGCAGTAAGGGACAGGGACTATGGCTACACCTTC

J: TRBJ2-7
V: TRBV5-6
D: NA
size: NA
CDR3: CASSFRAAYEQYF
DNA: TGTGCCAGCAGCTTCAGGGCGGCGTACGAGCAGTACTTC

J: TRBJ1-6
V: TRBV5-6
D: NA
size: few
CDR3: CASSPYRDNSPLHF
DNA: TGTGCCAGCAGCCCATACAGGGATAATTCACCCCTCCACTTT